These 23 T cell receptor beta chains originate from one sample sequenced in a study of cytomegalovirus exposure and HLA in healthy donors. Primers for the PCR totalled 60 Vbeta and 13 Jbeta. Assay used: immunoSEQ multiplex PCR; TCRdb lists only in-frame clones, some missing. Counted here are 110,000 to 150,000 clones, approximately 80% occurring once; the ten biggest clones make up 2% to 2.5%. Material for sequencing was PBMCs. The receptor source for this set is a woman aged 18 to 35 in good health and CMV-seropositive.

The V and J genes are TRBV6-1 and TRBJ2-1, with 12 positions matching TRBD1. The CDR3 covers 15 residues. Germline V lookup: CDR1 MNHNS, CDR2 SASEGT. The V gene end was trimmed by 5 bases and the J gene end by 10 bases; junction bases not matched to a gene: 9. CDR3 nucleotides: TGTGCCAGCAGTTCCCGGGACAGGGGGCTTGGGGAGCAGTTCTTC. It is translated as CASSSRDRGLGEQFF.

This chain connects TRBV27 to TRBJ2-7; weak D call: TRBD2 (5 bases). V lost 1 base to trimming and J lost 3 bases, with 7 bases between them. Germline V lookup: CDR1 MNHEY, CDR2 SMNVEV (reference sequence). This CDR3 spans 13 amino acids. The CDR3 DNA reads as TGTGCCAGCAGTTTATTTGAGGGCTACGAGCAGTACTTC. As protein: CASSLFEGYEQYF.

The CDR3 nucleotides read TGCGCCAGCAGCTTGCAAACTAGCGGGGGGACCTCAGATACGCAGTATTTT. Its translation is CASSLQTSGGTSDTQYF. V and J are TRBV5-1 and TRBJ2-3; 12 nucleotides line up with TRBD2. Trimming at V came to 1 base and at J to 4 bases, leaving 7 bases not matched to a gene. Germline V gene lookup returns CDR1 SGHRS and CDR2 YFSETQ. The CDR3 is 17 residues long.

The chain has TRBV28 and TRBJ1-6; the D is unclear. V was cut by 3 bases and J by 10 bases, with 13 bases left in between. In germline, CDR1 is MDHEN, CDR2 SYDVKM. The CDR3 extends over 14 amino acids. Here the CDR3 DNA reads TGTGCCAGCAGTTTTCAAGGCGGACTATCACCCCTCCACTTT. Translation: CASSFQGGLSPLHF.

The V call is TRBV7-8, the J call TRBJ2-1; D is unresolved. Per the germline V gene, CDR1 is SGHVS and CDR2 is FQNEAQ. The length of the CDR3 is 16 residues. With 1 base removed from V and 2 bases from J, the gap between germline ends came to 12 bases. The CDR3 DNA follows: TGTGCCAGCAGCTTAGTACTTGGTCTCCCCTACAATGAGCAGTTCTTC. Its protein is CASSLVLGLPYNEQFF.

This chain uses TRBV19 with TRBJ2-1; no reliable D call. V was trimmed by 4 bases and J by 8 bases, leaving 9 bases between them. This CDR3 comprises 12 residues. The germline V gene encodes CDR1 LNHDA and CDR2 SQIVND (reference sequence). The CDR3 nucleotides are TGTGCCAGTAGTAGGGCCGACCATGAGCAGTTCTTC. Amino acids: CASSRADHEQFF.

The chain is built from TRBV6-1 and TRBJ1-6, with D possibly being TRBD1 (5 bases). Per the germline V gene, CDR1 is MNHNS and CDR2 is SASEGT. V lost 2 bases and J lost 7, with 15 bases in between. This CDR3 region has 16 residues. The CDR3 is CASSESGRAGNSPLHF. The CDR3 DNA reads as TGTGCCAGCAGTGAATCCGGCAGGGCTGGGAATTCACCCCTCCACTTT.

The chain employs TRBV11-2 and TRBJ2-1; perhaps TRBD1 as D (5 bases). The CDR3 covers 14 residues. CDR1 is SGHAT and CDR2 is FQNNGV in the germline V gene. V was trimmed by 0 bases and J by 6 bases, leaving 9 bases between them. The CDR3: CASSLDQGTNEQFF. The CDR3 DNA is TGTGCCAGCAGCTTAGATCAGGGTACCAATGAGCAGTTCTTC.

This chain connects TRBV4-3 to TRBJ1-2; D not certain. This CDR3 contains 14 residues. CDR1 and CDR2 from the germline V gene are LGHNA and YSLEER. V lost 4 bases and J 6 bases, leaving 15 bases between the germline ends. As DNA, the CDR3 is TGCGCCAGCAGCCCTGGGCGGCGGGCTGATGGCTACACCTTC. This gives the protein CASSPGRRADGYTF.

The genes are TRBV18 and TRBJ1-1; 10 nucleotides line up with TRBD1. Trimming cost V 0 bases and J 3 bases; bases outside gene matches: 13. CDR1 and CDR2 from the germline V gene are KGHSH and LQKENI. This CDR3 comprises 19 residues. CDR3 bases: TGTGCCAGCTCACCACCCTTCGACCGACAGGGGGCTCTGGACACTGAAGCTTTCTTT. This encodes CASSPPFDRQGALDTEAFF.

The chain employs TRBV5-1 and TRBJ1-2, with D hard to call. The CDR3 is 18 residues long. Germline assignment: CDR1 SGHRS and CDR2 YFSETQ. V lost 3 bases, J lost 2 bases, and 23 bases lay in between. As DNA, the CDR3 is TGCGCCAGCAGCTCGCCAACCGGAACAGAATCCCTCAACTATGGCTACACCTTC. It encodes CASSSPTGTESLNYGYTF.

This rearrangement joins TRBV19 to TRBJ1-1; 7 bases are shared with TRBD1. The CDR3 length is 16 residues. Trimming removed 3 bases from V and 4 bases from J; junction bases left unmatched: 11. CDR1 is LNHDA, CDR2 SQIVND, per germline (reference sequence). Written as DNA, the CDR3 is TGTGCCAGTAGTATGCTCCCGGGGCAGGGGGGCACTGAAGCTTTCTTT. This codes for CASSMLPGQGGTEAFF.

The rearrangement links TRBV7-9 to TRBJ1-2; a possible D gene is TRBD1 (6 bases). This CDR3 comprises 15 residues. The germline V gene encodes CDR1 SEHNR and CDR2 FQNEAQ (reference sequence). V was cut by 4 bases and J by 2 bases, with 14 bases left in between. The CDR3 DNA is TGTGCCAGCAGCTCCCCGGGACACCTAAACTATGGCTACACCTTC. This encodes CASSSPGHLNYGYTF.

The sample holds one count of this clone. The chain carries TRBV5-1 and TRBJ1-2, with D perhaps matching TRBD1 (6 bases). Germline CDR1 is SGHRS and CDR2 is YFSETQ. Trimming removed 4 bases from V and 6 bases from J, with 10 bases in between. This CDR3 comprises 12 residues. CDR3 sequence (DNA): TGCGCCAGCAGCCTCAGGGGAGATGGCTACACCTTC. It is translated as CASSLRGDGYTF. The variable domain in full, completed from reference TRBV5-1 and TRBJ1-2, reads KAGVTQTPRYLIKTRGQQVTLSCSPISGHRSVSWYQQTPGQGLQFLFEYFSETQRNKGNFPGRFSGRQFSNSRSEMNVSTLELGDSALYLCASSLRGDGYTFGSGTRLTVV.

The rearrangement joins TRBV5-1 to TRBJ2-2; 8 bases fit TRBD1. Germline V CDR1 and CDR2: SGHRS, YFSETQ. The CDR3 has 15 residues. V lost 0 bases and J lost 6; bases outside the gene matches: 4. The CDR3 is CASSLGQGIPGELFF. CDR3 coding DNA: TGCGCCAGCAGCTTGGGACAGGGGATTCCCGGGGAGCTGTTTTTT. Variable domain in full (rest from reference TRBV5-1 and TRBJ2-2): KAGVTQTPRYLIKTRGQQVTLSCSPISGHRSVSWYQQTPGQGLQFLFEYFSETQRNKGNFPGRFSGRQFSNSRSEMNVSTLELGDSALYLCASSLGQGIPGELFFGEGSRLTVL.

This clone was seen a single time. The chain carries TRBV6-5 and TRBJ2-3; TRBD1 matches at 7 bases. The V and J ends lost 6 bases and 5 bases, in that order; junction bases with no gene match: 8. This CDR3 spans 14 amino acids. The germline gives CDR1 MNHEY, CDR2 SVGAGI. DNA for the CDR3: TGTGCCAGCAGCCTCAGGGGGTCTGAAGATACGCAGTATTTT. Encoded protein: CASSLRGSEDTQYF.

This rearrangement joins TRBV29-1 to TRBJ1-2, with D possibly TRBD1 on 5 matching bases. With 0 bases removed from V and 4 bases from J, the gap between germline ends came to 9 bases. The germline V gene has CDR1 SQVTM and CDR2 ANQGSEA. The CDR3 covers 13 residues. CDR3 residues: CSVEDTGAYGYTF. The CDR3 bases are TGCAGCGTTGAAGATACAGGAGCCTATGGCTACACCTTC.

This chain uses TRBV9 with TRBJ2-7; 9 nucleotides align to TRBD1. Per germline, CDR1 SGDLS and CDR2 YYNGEE. This CDR3 comprises 16 residues. V lost 2 bases and J lost 3; bases outside the gene matches: 9. As DNA, the CDR3 is TGTGCCAGCAGCGTTAACCGGGACAGGGAAGACTACGAGCAGTACTTC. It specifies CASSVNRDREDYEQYF.

The chain has TRBV6-5 and TRBJ1-2; D unclear. Per the germline V gene, CDR1 is MNHEY and CDR2 is SVGAGI. The germline V and J ends were trimmed by 0 bases and 4 bases, with 12 bases remaining between them. The CDR3 is made up of 15 amino acids. CDR3 sequence: CASSYSMQTPYGYTF. The CDR3 DNA sequence: TGTGCCAGCAGTTACTCGATGCAGACACCCTATGGCTACACCTTC.

This clone was counted a few times. The chain carries TRBV7-9 and TRBJ1-2; D possibly corresponds to TRBD1 (6 bases). The germline gives CDR1 SEHNR, CDR2 FQNEAQ (reference sequence). Trimming stripped 2 bases from V and 8 bases from J, with 21 bases between. This CDR3 is 16 amino acids long. The CDR3 reads CASSLKGTPAGEGYTF. In DNA form, the CDR3 reads TGTGCCAGCAGCTTAAAAGGGACACCAGCGGGGGAAGGCTACACCTTC.

This rearrangement joins TRBV4-3 to TRBJ1-2; 8 bases agree with TRBD1. The CDR3 is 16 amino acids. Per the germline V gene, CDR1 is LGHNA and CDR2 is YSLEER. J gave up 4 bases and V 2 bases, and 9 bases lay outside the gene matches. The CDR3 is CASSQSNSGGSYGYTF. CDR3 coding DNA: TGCGCCAGCAGCCAATCGAACTCAGGGGGCAGCTATGGCTACACCTTC.

The chain joins TRBV4-2 to TRBJ1-5; D unclear. The CDR3 spans 13 residues. Per the germline V gene, CDR1 is LGHNA and CDR2 is YNFKEQ. Trimming removed 0 bases at V and 10 bases at J, with 10 bases between. CDR3 nucleotide sequence: TGTGCCAGCAGCCAAGAGTCAGTTAACCCCCAGCATTTT. It translates to CASSQESVNPQHF.

This chain uses TRBV4-1 with TRBJ1-4; 7 bases are a match to TRBD1. Germline loops: CDR1 MGHRA, CDR2 YSYEKL. The V segment lost 1 base and the J segment 1 base; nucleotides outside the gene matches: 3. The CDR3 runs 16 residues. CDR3 residues: CASSQGYRGTNEKLFF. The CDR3 DNA reads as TGCGCCAGCAGCCAAGGATACAGGGGAACTAATGAAAAACTGTTTTTT.